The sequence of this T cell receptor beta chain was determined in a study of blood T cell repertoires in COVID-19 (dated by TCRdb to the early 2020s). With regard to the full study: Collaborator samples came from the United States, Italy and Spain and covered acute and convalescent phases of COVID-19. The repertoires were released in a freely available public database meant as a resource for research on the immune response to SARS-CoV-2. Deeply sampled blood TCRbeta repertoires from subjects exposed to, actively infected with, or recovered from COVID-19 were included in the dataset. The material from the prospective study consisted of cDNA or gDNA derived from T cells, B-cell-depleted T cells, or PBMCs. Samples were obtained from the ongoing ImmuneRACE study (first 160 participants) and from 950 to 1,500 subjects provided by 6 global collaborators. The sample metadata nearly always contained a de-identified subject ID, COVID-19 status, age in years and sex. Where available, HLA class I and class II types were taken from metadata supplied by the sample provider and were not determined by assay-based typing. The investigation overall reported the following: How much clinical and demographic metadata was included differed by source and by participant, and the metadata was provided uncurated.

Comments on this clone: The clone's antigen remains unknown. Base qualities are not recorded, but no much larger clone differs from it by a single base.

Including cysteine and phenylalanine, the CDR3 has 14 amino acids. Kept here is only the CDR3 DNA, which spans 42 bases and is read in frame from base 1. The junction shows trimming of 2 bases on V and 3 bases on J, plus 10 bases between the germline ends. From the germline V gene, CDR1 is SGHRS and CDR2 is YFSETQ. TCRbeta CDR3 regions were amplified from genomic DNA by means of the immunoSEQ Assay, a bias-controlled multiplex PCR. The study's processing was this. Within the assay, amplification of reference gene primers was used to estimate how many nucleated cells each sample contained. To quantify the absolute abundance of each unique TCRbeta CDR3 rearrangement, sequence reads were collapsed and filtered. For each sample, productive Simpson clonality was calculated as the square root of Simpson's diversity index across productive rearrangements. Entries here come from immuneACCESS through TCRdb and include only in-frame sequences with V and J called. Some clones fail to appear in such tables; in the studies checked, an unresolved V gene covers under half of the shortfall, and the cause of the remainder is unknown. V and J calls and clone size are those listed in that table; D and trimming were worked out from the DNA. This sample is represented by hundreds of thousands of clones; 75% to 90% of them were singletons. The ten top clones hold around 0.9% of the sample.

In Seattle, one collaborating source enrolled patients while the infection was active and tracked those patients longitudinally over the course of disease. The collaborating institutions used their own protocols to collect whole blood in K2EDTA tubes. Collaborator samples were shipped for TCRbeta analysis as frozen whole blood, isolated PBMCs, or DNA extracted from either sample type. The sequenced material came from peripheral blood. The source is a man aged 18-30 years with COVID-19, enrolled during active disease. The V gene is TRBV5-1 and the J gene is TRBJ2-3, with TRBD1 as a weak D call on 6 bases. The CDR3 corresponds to CASSFFQGTDTQYF. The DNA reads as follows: TGCGCCAGCAGCTTTTTCCAGGGGACAGATACGCAGTATTTT.